This T cell receptor (beta chain) was retrieved from a study of human T cells and chemical hapten exposure (dated by TCRdb to the early 2020s). Regarding the study in general: For sensitization, 2% DPC in acetone was applied to a 2 cm by 2 cm area of upper inner arm skin. In alopecia patients, the study followed how the peripheral blood TCR repertoire changed in vivo over primary and secondary sensitization to diphenylcyclopropenone (DPC), a hapten. Most of the patients in the cohort were female, and the cohort covered alopecia areata with under or over 50% scalp involvement, alopecia totalis and alopecia universalis. Patient blood was sampled pre-sensitization (week 0) and at 2, 6 and about 24 weeks after DPC sensitization. For TCR sequencing, blood came from about 29 alopecia patients at anywhere from one to four time points (pre-sensitization, 2, 6 and 24 weeks). Patients additionally received weekly therapeutic DPC doses to the scalp throughout the roughly 26-week study period. Libraries were pooled for sequencing, and variation in per-sample TCR yields was attributed mainly to small differences in library volumes within the pool. Patch tests used Finn chambers with 0.01% DPC on the upper back, scored after 6 days by International Contact Dermatitis Research Group standards.

Findings and caveats that apply to the study as a whole: Patch test score was positively correlated with the number of PT1 expanded TCRs, with significance at thresholds 8, 16 and 32 but not at 4. Repeated subsampling changed both the strength of the expansion versus patch-test correlation and the threshold at which that correlation became significant. DPC sensitization did not change how many TCRs were above 1 in 1000 frequency, and no evidence was found of alterations in global repertoire structure. Compared with pre-sensitization or healthy control sets, expanded TCRs formed significantly more large CDR3 similarity clusters, which is consistent with antigen-driven responses. All patients had alopecia, a presumed autoimmune disease, so their immune response might differ from that of healthy individuals.

Libraries came from RACE. Sequencer: NextSeq 500. Library preparation attached unique molecular identifiers to individual cDNA molecules for quantitative, reproducible TCR counting. For every blood RNA sample, sequencing covered both the TCR alpha and TCR beta chains. In the authors' own workflow: The median number of TCRs per sample was over 85,000, ranging from about 20,000 to 750,000. V, J and CDR3 annotation of the TCR reads was performed with the Decombinator software suite. For PS versus PT1 abundance plots, all samples were subsampled to the same number of TCRs (28,000). TCRs were defined as expanded if absent before sensitization and observed at least eight times at the 2-week time point. Starting from the raw public reads, TCRdb applied fastp trimming at Q25, assembled clones with MiXCR and retained in-frame beta chains. Rows with one shared CDR3 protein collapse into an entry with the most common genes and DNA. Here the V and J calls rest on TCRdb's processing, not on the authors' analysis. Here the sample has under 300,000 distinct CDR3 sequences; approximately 8.6% occur a single time. Around 2.5% of the sample goes to the ten largest clones.

The intended sense of this specimen's time point label: pre-sensitization, week 0. Per the publication, the treatment or condition label means: therapeutic diphenylcyclopropenone sensitization with weekly scalp DPC. Blood at each patch-test visit was drawn before the patch test was applied. Patients were eligible if aged 18 to 70, diagnosed with alopecia and judged suitable for DPC therapy, and pregnant patients were excluded. Total RNA was extracted from unfractionated whole blood collected in Tempus Blood RNA tubes. The germline V gene (reference sequence) gives CDR1 as LGHDT and CDR2 as YNNKEL. Germline trimming amounts to 2 bases on V and 5 bases on J, with 3 as the count of junction bases outside the gene matches. The CDR3 spans 15 residues, from the cysteine through the phenylalanine. The kept DNA is CDR3 alone, 45 bases in frame from the first base. Comment on this clonotype: The antigen this receptor binds is unknown. The record has no base qualities; no much larger clone is one base away.

Here the chain combines TRBV3-1 and TRBJ1-5; TRBD1 aligns with 10 central bases. This material consisted of whole blood, taken in connection with sensitization to the hapten diphenylcyclopropenone (DPC). The source is a woman between 40 and 55 years old with alopecia areata. Some clones in this sample may be carry-over from other donors' samples. At the DNA level, the sequence is TGTGCCAGCAGCCAATCGGGACAGGGGCATCAGCCCCAGCATTTT. Translated, it reads CASSQSGQGHQPQHF.